The 31 T cell receptor beta chains listed next were all sequenced from one sample in a study of tumor-infiltrating lymphocytes in primary liver carcinoma. Germline DNA was extracted too, while blood RNA derived from unsorted whole blood. Starting from around 0.45 ug of total RNA, TCR beta cDNA was produced with a primer in the constant region. Sequencing libraries for TCR beta derived from three nested multiplex PCR rounds that used slightly modified ARM-PCR. TRBV1-TRBV30 forward primers and a C-beta reverse primer were used in the first two PCR rounds, which each ran for approximately 10 cycles. TCRdb analysed the multiplex PCR reads with MiXCR anew, one entry per CDR3 protein. The table lists hundreds of thousands of distinct CDR3 sequences, nearly 60% of them singletons. The sequenced sample was peripheral blood. The receptors come from a woman between 25 and 40 years old with primary liver carcinoma and hepatitis B virus infection.

J is TRBJ2-5 and V is TRBV6-5; D is perhaps TRBD1 or TRBD2 (5 bases each). Trimming stripped 0 bases from V and 5 bases from J, with 13 bases between. Germline loops: CDR1 MNHEY, CDR2 SVGAGI. This CDR3 has 15 residues. CDR3 region: CASSYSPRGTETQYF. DNA of the CDR3: TGTGCCAGCAGTTACTCGCCTAGAGGGACCGAGACCCAGTACTTC.

This clonotype was detected once. This could be a read error, since a much larger clone is one nucleotide away. The chain joins TRBV4-2 to TRBJ2-7; weak D call: TRBD1 (5 bases). The CDR3 is 17 amino acids. Germline V gene sequence: CDR1 LGHNA, CDR2 YNFKEQ. The CDR3 is CPSSQLLGPPTGYEQYF. The CDR3 coding sequence is TGTCCCAGCAGCCAACTACTGGGCCCTCCCACAGGTTACGAGCAGTACTTC.

With regard to this clonotype: At one of its ends the junction is not consistent with the germline gene, which may arise from a read error. The V and J genes are TRBV11-2 and TRBJ2-1; the D is unclear. The CDR3 is made up of 16 amino acids. Germline V gene sequence: CDR1 SGHAT, CDR2 FQNNGV. CDR3 amino acids: CASSPRRSERWQEQFF. CDR3 coding DNA: TGTGCCAGTAGCCCCCGACGGTCGGAACGCTGGCAGGAGCAATTCTTC.

For this clonotype: This may be a read error, as it is one base from a much larger clone. The genes are TRBV6-5 and TRBJ2-7, with a possible D match to TRBD1 (6 bases). Germline CDR1 MNHEY, CDR2 SVGAGI. This CDR3 region has 14 residues. Trimming left V 2 bases short and J 2 bases short, with 10 bases between. The CDR3, as DNA: TGTGCCAGCAGTTACAGACAGGAAACCTACGAGCAGTACTTC. This sequence encodes CASSYRQETYEQYF.

The genes are TRBV30 and TRBJ1-5; unclear D gene. V lost 3 bases and J lost 4, with 7 bases in between. The CDR3 is 12 amino acids. Germline CDR1 reads GTSNPN; CDR2 reads SVGIG (reference sequence). The CDR3 protein is CAWSPPNQPQHF. The DNA for the CDR3 is TGTGCCTGGAGCCCTCCAAATCAGCCCCAGCATTTT.

This clonotype came up a few times. Possible read error: a much larger clone is one base away. This sequence joins TRBV11-3 and TRBJ2-5, with D perhaps matching TRBD2 (5 bases). This CDR3 has 15 residues. Germline V gene lookup returns CDR1 SGHNT and CDR2 YENEEA. The CDR3 region is CTSSLDPGIQETQYF. The CDR3, as DNA: TGTACCAGCAGCTTAGATCCCGGGATTCAAGAGACCCAGTACTTC.

This clonotype was seen ten or more times. The chain couples TRBV11-1 to TRBJ2-1; D uncertain. The CDR3 extends over 14 amino acids. Germline lookup yields CDR1 SGHAT and CDR2 FQDESV (reference sequence). V lost 1 base and J lost 5, with 9 bases in between. CDR3 in amino acids: CASSLEQKHNEQFF. The CDR3 DNA reads TGTGCCAGCAGCTTAGAGCAGAAACACAATGAGCAGTTCTTC.

The chain couples TRBV7-9 to TRBJ2-3; D may be TRBD1 (5 bases). The J call may be wrong; the DNA end is better matched by TRBJ1-5. Per the germline V gene, CDR1 is SEHNR and CDR2 is FQNEAQ (reference sequence). This CDR3 is 17 amino acids long. The CDR3 nucleotides are TGTGCCAGCAGCTTGACTAGCGGGAGGGGTAGAGGCGATACGCAGCATTTT. Residues: CASSLTSGRGRGDTQHF.

Remarks on this clonotype: A much larger clone is a single base away; this may be a read error. This sequence joins TRBV18 and TRBJ1-5, with D unresolved. Germline values: CDR1 KGHSH, CDR2 LQKENI. V was clipped by 3 bases and J by 5 bases, with 8 bases between them. The CDR3 has 13 residues. The chain's CDR3 is CASSPSRDQPQHF. The CDR3 nucleotides read TGTGCCAGCTCACCCTCACGCGATCAGCCCCAGCATTTT.

J is TRBJ2-7 and V is TRBV25-1; the D gene is possibly TRBD1 (5 bases). The CDR3 has 15 residues. Trimming removed 1 base from V and 7 bases from J, with 17 bases in between. CDR1 MGHDK and CDR2 SYGVNS come from the germline V gene. In DNA form, the CDR3 reads TGTGCCAGCAGTGAATTTGACGGACATTACGGGGAGCAGTACTTC. Residues: CASSEFDGHYGEQYF.

The chain joins TRBV5-4 to TRBJ2-3; possibly TRBD2 for D (5 bases). The CDR3 is 16 residues long. Between the trimmed V and J ends, which lost 4 bases and 2 bases, there was a span of 17 bases. Germline CDR1 and CDR2: SGHNT and YYREEE (reference sequence). The CDR3 sequence: CASSRRTRANTDTQYF. The CDR3 DNA reads as TGTGCCAGCAGCCGTCGGACTCGAGCTAACACAGATACGCAGTATTTT.

The DNA of the CDR3 is TGTGCCAGCAGGTCCGGGACTTGCGACACGAAATCCTACAATGAGCAGTTCTTC. Translating it yields CASRSGTCDTKSYNEQFF. V and J are TRBV6-5 and TRBJ2-1; TRBD2 is a possible D gene (6 bases). CDR1 is MNHEY, CDR2 SVGAGI, per germline. This CDR3 is 18 amino acids long. Trimming cost V 6 bases and J 1 base, with 22 bases left between them.

This clonotype came up a few times. This CDR3 reads CASSLESDTQYF. The DNA of the CDR3 is TGTGCCAGCAGCTTAGAGTCGGATACGCAGTATTTT. The rearrangement uses TRBV7-9 and TRBJ2-3; D not resolved. Trimming shortened V by 1 base and J by 6 bases, and 5 bases separated the two germline ends. Germline lookup yields CDR1 SEHNR and CDR2 FQNEAQ (reference sequence). The CDR3 spans 12 residues.

Turning to this clonotype: This may be a read error, as it is one base from a much larger clone. The genes are TRBV6-2 or TRBV6-3 and TRBJ2-1; 8 positions agree with TRBD2. The germline V gene encodes CDR1 MNHEY and CDR2 SVGEGT. The CDR3 has 14 amino acids. Germline trimming cut 10 bases from V and 6 bases from J; bases unmatched to any gene: 11. DNA of the CDR3: TGTGCCAACATGGTGGCGGGAGGAGTCAATGAGCAGTTCTTC. Protein product: CANMVAGGVNEQFF.

In the case of this clonotype: The junction differs from germline at one of its ends, possibly a read error. The chain has TRBV12-3 or TRBV12-4 and TRBJ1-4; D is perhaps TRBD1 (5 bases). The CDR3 is 14 residues long. CDR3 residues: CASSSGAHNEKLFF. The CDR3 DNA sequence: TGTGCCAGTAGTTCCGGGGCACATAATGAAAAACTGTTTTTT.

Turning to this clonotype: One junction end disagrees with the germline gene, perhaps due to a read error. The chain joins TRBV4-3 to TRBJ2-1; the D call may be TRBD1 or TRBD2 (6 bases each). Germline CDR1 and CDR2: LGHNA and YSLEER. CDR3 size: 18 residues. The DNA for the CDR3 is TGCGCCAGCAGCCAAGATCCGACTAGTGGGACAACCTACAATGAGCACTTCTTC. Its protein is CASSQDPTSGTTYNEHFF.

Worth noting for this clonotype: A read error may account for a junction end that differs from germline. The gene calls are TRBV6-1 and TRBJ1-5, with D perhaps TRBD1 (5 bases). Germline values: CDR1 MNHNS, CDR2 SASEGT. The CDR3 contains 14 residues. This CDR3 reads CASGRGRSNQPHHF. The CDR3 region has the DNA TGTGCCAGCGGCCGGGGGAGAAGCAATCAGCCCCACCATTTT.

Points on this clonotype: An end of the junction does not agree with germline; a read error may underlie this. This chain joins TRBV12-3 or TRBV12-4 and TRBJ2-7; D not certain. This CDR3 has 13 amino acids. Here the CDR3 reads CACSLYGNDEQYF. For the CDR3, the DNA is TGTGCCTGCAGTTTATACGGTAACGACGAGCAGTACTTC.

This clonotype was picked up one time. A much bigger clone sits one base away, suggesting this may be a read error. The V and J genes are TRBV4-1 and TRBJ1-4; no clear D gene. Trimming cost V 1 base and J 3 bases, with 9 bases left between them. CDR3 length equals 15 residues. Germline CDR1 MGHRA, CDR2 YSYEKL. The CDR3 spells CASSQADMANEKLFF. The DNA of the CDR3 is TGCGCCAGCAGCCAAGCTGACATGGCTAATGAAAAACTGTTTTTT.

This clonotype showed up just a few times. The chain recombines TRBV5-6 with TRBJ1-2, with 7 bases aligning to TRBD1. The length of the CDR3 is 19 residues. Germline V gene data show CDR1 as SGHDT and CDR2 as YYEEEE. With V trimmed by 0 bases and J by 5 bases, 19 bases remained unmatched. CDR3 amino acids: CASSLAVSQGGSLGYGYTF. DNA for the CDR3: TGTGCCAGCAGCTTGGCGGTTTCGCAGGGGGGGAGTTTAGGATATGGCTACACCTTC.

About this clonotype: Germline is not matched at one junction end, which may reflect a read error. The V gene is TRBV12-3 or TRBV12-4, the J gene TRBJ1-4; D ambiguous. The length of the CDR3 is 13 residues. Here the CDR3 DNA reads TGTGCCAGCATCCTTAGGACCAATGAAAAACTGTTTTTC. Its translation is CASILRTNEKLFF.

This clonotype appeared a few times. The J gene is TRBJ2-3, the V gene TRBV7-3, with D possibly TRBD2 on 5 matching bases. The V and J ends lost 4 bases and 8 bases respectively, with 7 bases between them. The CDR3 has 11 residues. Germline CDR1 reads SGHTA; CDR2 reads FQGTGA. The CDR3 here is CASSSGITQYF. For the CDR3, the DNA is TGTGCCAGCAGCTCCGGGATTACGCAGTATTTT.

In this sample, this clonotype turned up once. A read error may be the cause here, since a much bigger clone is one base away. The chain couples TRBV29-1 to TRBJ2-5; a possible D gene is TRBD1 (6 bases). This CDR3 is built from 11 residues. CDR1 and CDR2 from the germline V gene are SQVTM and ANQGSEA. CDR3 in DNA: TGCAGCGCACGGACAGAGGAGACCCAGAACTTC. Its translation: CSARTEETQNF.

This clonotype was detected many times. V usage is TRBV6-5 and J usage is TRBJ2-1; 7 bases match TRBD2. The germline V gene encodes CDR1 MNHEY and CDR2 SVGAGI. CDR3 length: 13 residues. The trim removed 6 bases at V and 6 bases at J, leaving 5 bases unmatched. The CDR3 protein is CASRPGTTNEQFF. CDR3 nucleotides: TGTGCCAGCAGGCCCGGGACTACCAATGAGCAGTTCTTC.

This clonotype was seen more than once but under ten times. A single base separates this from a much larger clone, so it may be a read error. This chain links TRBV6-2 or TRBV6-3 with TRBJ1-5, with D hard to call. The V end was cut by 0 bases, the J end by 9 bases, with 12 bases between. Germline CDR1 is MNHEY and CDR2 is SVGEGT. This CDR3 region has 14 residues. The CDR3 DNA follows: TGTGCCAGCAGTTACTCTTCCTCCGCGGGGCCCCAGCATTTT. It is translated as CASSYSSSAGPQHF.

Regarding this clonotype: A much larger clonotype is one base distant, so this may be a read error. This sequence joins TRBV6-1 and TRBJ2-4, with D uncertain. Per the germline V gene, CDR1 is MNHNS and CDR2 is SASEGT. V dropped 5 bases and J dropped 9 bases, with 8 bases sitting between them. This CDR3 has 11 amino acids. The CDR3 DNA follows: TGTGCCAGCAGTAATTCGAGCATTCAGTACTTC. It yields the protein CASSNSSIQYF.

In the case of this clonotype: Since a much larger clone is just one base distant, this may be a read error. The chain uses TRBV5-1 and TRBJ1-1; D is unresolved. The CDR3 has 12 residues. Germline CDR1 is SGHRS and CDR2 is YFSETQ. CDR3 region: CDSSQSNTEAFF. Here the CDR3 DNA reads TGCGACAGCAGCCAGTCTAACACTGAAGCTTTCTTT.

This clonotype was seen only a few times. In DNA form, the CDR3 reads TGTGCCAGCAGCTTAGGGTTGCAGACCTACGAGCAGTACTTC. Translated: CASSLGLQTYEQYF. The chain is built from TRBV7-9 and TRBJ2-7; D is unresolved. Deletions cut 1 base from V and 2 bases from J, with 9 bases between. Germline V gene sequence: CDR1 SEHNR, CDR2 FQNEAQ (reference sequence). There are 14 residues in the CDR3.

The V call is TRBV28, the J call TRBJ1-6; D is uncertain. Trimming removed 3 bases from V and 8 bases from J, with 5 bases in between. Germline values: CDR1 MDHEN, CDR2 SYDVKM. The CDR3 has 12 residues. CDR3 amino acids: CASSLGYSPLHF. The CDR3, as DNA: TGTGCCAGCAGTTTGGGGTATTCACCCCTCCACTTT. Full variable domain (remainder filled in from reference TRBV28 and TRBJ1-6): DVKVTQSSRYLVKRTGEKVFLECVQDMDHENMFWYRQDPGLGLRLIYFSYDVKMKEKGDIPEGYSVSREKKERFSLILESASTNQTSMYLCASSLGYSPLHFGNGTRLTVT.

Comments on this clonotype: This sequence may be a read error, since a much larger clone differs from it by one base. The rearrangement links TRBV4-1 to TRBJ2-2; a possible D gene is TRBD1 (6 bases). CDR1 and CDR2 (germline): MGHRA, YSYEKL. The CDR3 length is 18 residues. The CDR3 reads CAGSPDGYRARNTGELFF. The CDR3 nucleotides read TGCGCCGGCAGCCCCGACGGATACAGGGCGAGGAACACCGGGGAGCTGTTTTTT.

As regards this clonotype: A read error may be the cause here, since a much bigger clone is one base away. The J gene is TRBJ2-6, the V gene TRBV6-1; D uncertain. This CDR3 has 17 residues. Trimming cost V 5 bases and J 0 bases, with 14 bases left between them. From germline, CDR1 is MNHNS and CDR2 SASEGT. Here the CDR3 reads CASSITQVSSGANVLTF. The CDR3 DNA reads TGTGCCAGCAGTATCACTCAGGTTAGCTCTGGGGCCAACGTCCTGACTTTC.